This T cell receptor (beta chain) was documented in a study of blood T cell repertoires in COVID-19. On the study more broadly: Whether acute or convalescent, the COVID-19 samples came from the United States, Italy and Spain. PBMCs, B-cell-depleted T cells, or T cells were the source of the cDNA or gDNA that made up the material.

The authors' processing: Reference gene primer amplification gave nucleated cell count estimates. Sequencing used immunoSEQ multiplex PCR; TCRdb keeps in-frame clones, though not all of them. Clone size and V and J calls were adopted from that table, with D and trimming inferred from the DNA. The sample lists 95,000 to 120,000 clones; roughly 85% were seen once. The CDR3 loop spans 15 amino acids. Germline values: CDR1 SGHAT, CDR2 FQNNGV. Deletions cut 2 bases from V and 6 bases from J, with 13 bases between. The sequenced material came from peripheral blood. This TCR was recovered from a human donor in a cohort sampled during active COVID-19. V gene TRBV11-2 combines with J gene TRBJ1-4; D remains ambiguous. Written as DNA, the CDR3 is TGTGCCAGCAGCTTAAATCCGGGGAGGGATGAAAAACTGTTTTTT. As protein: CASSLNPGRDEKLFF.